Listed here are 32 T cell receptor beta chains from one sample, sequenced in a study of a mutant IDH1 vaccine in newly diagnosed glioma. The table came from immunoSEQ multiplex PCR; TCRdb's copy has only in-frame clones and leaves some out. The table has 45,000 to 55,000 clones, roughly 84% seen once. Their cognate antigens are unknown. Time point specified: week 47, end of study. Topical imiquimod accompanied each vaccine dose, which consisted of 300 ug of mutant IDH1 20-mer peptide. Sequences were derived from PBMCs, sampled from a glioma patient whose treatment included an IDH1 peptide vaccine. The receptors come from a woman younger than 45 with glioma. Some clones in this sample may be carry-over from other donors' samples.

The chain recombines TRBV28 with TRBJ1-1, with TRBD1 as a possible D gene (5 bases). The germline V gene encodes CDR1 MDHEN and CDR2 SYDVKM. Trimming removed 2 bases from V and 3 bases from J, with 10 bases in between. The CDR3 spans 14 residues. DNA for the CDR3: TGTGCCAGCAGTTTACTGGGGGGAGACACTGAAGCTTTCTTT. Its protein product is CASSLLGGDTEAFF.

J is TRBJ2-3 and V is TRBV28; D remains ambiguous. Trimming took off 2 bases at V and 2 bases at J, with 2 bases between the two ends. The CDR3 spans 12 residues. The germline V gene has CDR1 MDHEN and CDR2 SYDVKM. The CDR3 bases are TGTGCCAGCAGTTTAGACACAGATACGCAGTATTTT. Amino acids: CASSLDTDTQYF.

This rearrangement joins TRBV6-1 to TRBJ1-1; no reliable D call. This CDR3 comprises 15 residues. The V gene's germline CDR1 is MNHNS and CDR2 SASEGT. The ends were cut back, 6 bases at V and 0 bases at J, with 14 bases in the middle. Written as DNA, the CDR3 is TGTGCCAGCAGGGCCGGAACAAACATGAACACTGAAGCTTTCTTT. Its translation is CASRAGTNMNTEAFF.

V gene TRBV18 combines with J gene TRBJ1-2; D might be TRBD1 (5 bases). Between the trimmed V and J ends, which lost 0 bases and 3 bases, there was a span of 11 bases. The CDR3 contains 15 residues. Germline V gives CDR1 KGHSH, CDR2 LQKENI. In DNA form, the CDR3 reads TGTGCCAGCTCACCACCGTGGGGCACAGACTATGGCTACACCTTC. It is translated as CASSPPWGTDYGYTF.

The chain joins TRBV19 to TRBJ1-1; D is uncertain. Looked up from germline, CDR1 is LNHDA and CDR2 is SQIVND (reference sequence). The CDR3 runs to 11 residues. V gave up 7 bases and J gave up 2 bases, with 5 bases separating them. The CDR3 loop is CASNDNTEAFF. The CDR3 DNA reads as TGTGCCAGTAATGACAACACTGAAGCTTTCTTT. Based on the CDR3 plus reference TRBV19 and TRBJ1-1, the full variable domain is DGGITQSPKYLFRKEGQNVTLSCEQNLNHDAMYWYRQDPGQGLRLIYYSQIVNDFQKGDIAEGYSVSREKKESFPLTVTSAQKNPTAFYLCASNDNTEAFFGQGTRLTVV.

This chain connects TRBV7-3 to TRBJ2-1, with 8 nucleotides matching TRBD2. Germline V gene sequence: CDR1 SGHTA, CDR2 FQGTGA. Losses at the gene ends were 5 bases for V and 9 bases for J; bases not matched to a gene: 12. The CDR3 has 15 amino acids. CDR3 amino acids: CASSRAGTSHAEQFF. CDR3 nucleotides: TGTGCCAGCAGCCGAGCCGGGACTAGTCACGCTGAGCAGTTCTTC. Looking up the rest from reference TRBV7-3 and TRBJ2-1 gives the full variable domain: GAGVSQTPSNKVTEKGKYVELRCDPISGHTALYWYRQSLGQGPEFLIYFQGTGAADDSGLPNDRFFAVRPEGSVSTLKIQRTERGDSAVYLCASSRAGTSHAEQFFGPGTRLTVL.

The rearrangement joins TRBV7-6 to TRBJ1-1; 10 positions match TRBD1. The V gene's germline CDR1 is SGHVS and CDR2 FNYEAQ. Trimming removed 2 bases from V and 4 bases from J; junction bases left unmatched: 10. The CDR3 has 17 residues. CDR3 DNA sequence: TGTGCCAGCAGCTTAAGTGGGACAGGGGAATACGGCACTGAAGCTTTCTTT. This encodes CASSLSGTGEYGTEAFF.

The CDR3 spells CASSKDNRRGSLNTEAFF. The CDR3 bases are TGTGCCAGCAGCAAAGACAACCGGCGGGGGTCACTGAACACTGAAGCTTTCTTT. The rearrangement joins TRBV21-1 to TRBJ1-1. TRBV21-1 is a documented pseudogene. This CDR3 comprises 18 residues.

V gene TRBV19 combines with J gene TRBJ1-3; no firm D call. Germline CDR1 and CDR2: LNHDA and SQIVND (reference sequence). V lost 4 bases and J lost 4, with 17 bases in between. CDR3 length equals 16 residues. The CDR3 protein is CASSTPMVVSGNTIYF. The CDR3 coding sequence is TGTGCCAGTAGTACCCCCATGGTTGTATCCGGAAACACCATATATTTT.

The CDR3 loop is CASLGTEGYTF. CDR3 in DNA: TGCGCCAGCCTAGGGACAGAAGGCTACACCTTC. The J gene is TRBJ1-2, the V gene TRBV23-1, with TRBD1 matching over 7 bases. TRBV23-1 is filed as an ORF, its function uncertain. The CDR3 runs 11 residues. Losses at the gene ends were 8 bases for V and 8 bases for J; bases not matched to a gene: 5.

J is TRBJ1-3 and V is TRBV27; D perhaps matches TRBD1 (6 bases). Between the trimmed V and J ends, which lost 4 bases and 0 bases, there was a span of 10 bases. Germline loops: CDR1 MNHEY, CDR2 SMNVEV (reference sequence). The CDR3 covers 15 residues. Here the CDR3 reads CASSSQGFSGNTIYF. CDR3 bases: TGTGCCAGCAGTTCCCAGGGGTTCTCTGGAAACACCATATATTTT.

The chain is built from TRBV7-9 and TRBJ2-1; perhaps D is TRBD1 or TRBD2 (5 bases each). Germline values: CDR1 SEHNR, CDR2 FQNEAQ (reference sequence). The CDR3 runs to 14 residues. The V and J ends lost 2 bases and 4 bases respectively, with 9 bases between them. The CDR3 loop reads CASSLRGQYNEQFF. The CDR3 nucleotides read TGTGCCAGCAGCTTACGGGGCCAGTACAATGAGCAGTTCTTC. Based on the CDR3 plus reference TRBV7-9 and TRBJ2-1, the full variable domain is DTGVSQNPRHKITKRGQNVTFRCDPISEHNRLYWYRQTLGQGPEFLTYFQNEAQLEKSRLLSDRFSAERPKGSFSTLEIQRTEQGDSAMYLCASSLRGQYNEQFFGPGTRLTVL.

This chain uses TRBV20-1 with TRBJ2-5; D is uncertain. Germline values: CDR1 DFQATT, CDR2 SNEGSKA (reference sequence). This CDR3 has 11 residues. Trimming removed 6 bases from V and 0 bases from J, with 5 bases in between. DNA of the CDR3: TGCAGTGCAGGATACCAAGAGACCCAGTACTTC. Translating it yields CSAGYQETQYF.

The J gene is TRBJ2-5, the V gene TRBV27, with D tentatively TRBD1 (6 bases). Germline V gene data show CDR1 as MNHEY and CDR2 as SMNVEV (reference sequence). This CDR3 contains 15 residues. The V gene lost 5 bases and the J gene lost 2 bases, with 15 bases spanning the gap. DNA of the CDR3: TGTGCCAGCAGTACTACCCGGACAGTACAAGAGACCCAGTACTTC. Amino acids: CASSTTRTVQETQYF.

The chain links TRBV19 to TRBJ1-1; 10 positions match TRBD1. The CDR3 loop spans 18 amino acids. Germline V gene sequence: CDR1 LNHDA, CDR2 SQIVND (reference sequence). The V and J ends lost 5 bases and 3 bases, in that order; junction bases with no gene match: 15. The DNA of the CDR3 is TGTGCCAGTAGTCCTTGGGACAGGGGTAGAGCGGGGGACACTGAAGCTTTCTTT. It yields the protein CASSPWDRGRAGDTEAFF.

V is TRBV2 and J is TRBJ1-5; D is ambiguous. Trimming pared 7 bases from V and 3 bases from J, leaving 19 bases between. The CDR3 has 16 residues. Germline values: CDR1 SNHLY, CDR2 FYNNEI. CDR3 residues: CASTQRWRENNQPQHF. The DNA for the CDR3 is TGTGCCAGCACCCAACGATGGAGGGAGAACAATCAGCCCCAGCATTTT.

V and J are TRBV28 and TRBJ1-2; D gene ambiguous. Trimming shortened V by 2 bases and J by 0 bases, and 16 bases separated the two germline ends. Per germline, CDR1 MDHEN and CDR2 SYDVKM. The CDR3 runs to 17 residues. CDR3 protein: CASSLVRRIQTNYGYTF. CDR3 nucleotides: TGTGCCAGCAGTTTAGTCCGACGGATCCAAACTAACTATGGCTACACCTTC.

The rearrangement uses TRBV9 and TRBJ1-1; 9 bases match TRBD1. This CDR3 has 17 residues. CDR1 and CDR2 from the germline V gene are SGDLS and YYNGEE. Trimming cost V 4 bases and J 5 bases; bases outside gene matches: 15. The CDR3 protein is CASSPTGGAPIRTEAFF. CDR3 in DNA: TGTGCCAGCAGCCCTACAGGGGGCGCGCCGATAAGGACTGAAGCTTTCTTT.

The V call is TRBV15, the J call TRBJ2-7; D is unclear. Germline V gene sequence: CDR1 LNHNV, CDR2 YYDKDF (reference sequence). Trimming stripped 3 bases from V and 0 bases from J, with 9 bases between. The CDR3 covers 14 residues. The CDR3 DNA reads as TGTGCCACCAGCAGGGATAGGGCCTCCTACGAGCAGTACTTC. This translates into CATSRDRASYEQYF. The full variable domain, rest sourced from reference TRBV15 and TRBJ2-7, is DAMVIQNPRYQVTQFGKPVTLSCSQTLNHNVMYWYQQKSSQAPKLLFHYYDKDFNNEADTPDNFQSRRPNTSFCFLDIRSPGLGDTAMYLCATSRDRASYEQYFGPGTRLTVT.

This clone was seen just once. This sequence joins TRBV30 and TRBJ1-1, with D perhaps matching TRBD1 (6 bases). This CDR3 spans 13 amino acids. The V and J ends lost 5 bases and 2 bases respectively, with 12 bases between them. Germline V gene data show CDR1 as GTSNPN and CDR2 as SVGIG (reference sequence). The CDR3 is CAWCRGQNTEAFF. The CDR3 nucleotides read TGTGCCTGGTGCAGGGGACAAAACACTGAAGCTTTCTTT.

The chain links TRBV7-9 to TRBJ2-2; D unresolved. Trimming took 11 bases from V and 4 from J, leaving 14 bases between them. Looked up from germline, CDR1 is SEHNR and CDR2 is FQNEAQ (reference sequence). The CDR3 sequence is 13 residues long. CDR3 DNA sequence: TGTGCCTCTCGAGGTGGCCTCACCGGGGAGCTGTTTTTT. Residues: CASRGGLTGELFF.

The rearrangement uses TRBV7-9 and TRBJ1-5; no definite D call. Per the germline V gene, CDR1 is SEHNR and CDR2 is FQNEAQ (reference sequence). The germline V and J ends were trimmed by 4 bases and 4 bases, with 11 bases remaining between them. The CDR3 has 14 residues. The CDR3 protein is CASSSQSVNQPQHF. As DNA, the CDR3 is TGTGCCAGCAGCTCTCAGTCCGTAAATCAGCCCCAGCATTTT.

In this sample, this clone is large. The J gene is TRBJ2-5, the V gene TRBV19; 13 nucleotides agree with TRBD2. The CDR3 runs 15 residues. Germline values: CDR1 LNHDA, CDR2 SQIVND (reference sequence). With 6 bases clipped from V and 5 bases from J, the junction kept 6 bases outside the gene matches. This chain's CDR3 is CASSRTSGSLETQYF. The CDR3 bases are TGTGCCAGTAGCCGGACTAGCGGGAGTTTGGAGACCCAGTACTTC.

The chain couples TRBV5-6 to TRBJ1-3; D remains unclear. This CDR3 is 13 amino acids long. Germline CDR1 reads SGHDT; CDR2 reads YYEEEE. Trimming shortened V by 5 bases and J by 5 bases, and 11 bases separated the two germline ends. This CDR3 reads CASSQDRRNTIYF. The CDR3 DNA sequence: TGTGCCAGCAGTCAGGACCGCCGAAACACCATATATTTT.

This chain uses TRBV5-6 with TRBJ2-7; weak D call: TRBD2 (6 bases). Germline V gene data show CDR1 as SGHDT and CDR2 as YYEEEE. Trimming removed 4 bases from V and 3 bases from J, with 11 bases in between. The CDR3 totals 13 residues. The CDR3 DNA is TGTGCCAGCAGCGGGGACTCCGTCTACGAGCAGTACTTC. Translated, it gives CASSGDSVYEQYF.

This clone is labeled medium-sized (0.01 to 0.1%). This rearrangement joins TRBV27 to TRBJ1-5, with a tentative D call TRBD1 (6 bases). This CDR3 region has 12 residues. V lost 7 bases to trimming and J lost 6 bases, with 10 bases between them. Germline V gene data show CDR1 as MNHEY and CDR2 as SMNVEV (reference sequence). CDR3 amino acids: CASKTGLQPQHF. CDR3 nucleotides: TGTGCCAGCAAAACAGGGCTTCAGCCCCAGCATTTT.

V and J are TRBV11-2 and TRBJ2-7; possibly TRBD1 for D (7 bases). Trimming stripped 0 bases from V and 1 base from J, with 19 bases between. The CDR3 contains 18 residues. The germline V gene encodes CDR1 SGHAT and CDR2 FQNNGV. In DNA form, the CDR3 reads TGTGCCAGCAGCTTAGAAGGGAGGTTGGGGACAGCATCCTACGAGCAGTACTTC. Protein: CASSLEGRLGTASYEQYF.

The chain recombines TRBV4-1 with TRBJ1-1; weak D call: TRBD1 (6 bases). The CDR3 is 16 residues long. Germline V gene data show CDR1 as MGHRA and CDR2 as YSYEKL. The germline V and J ends were trimmed by 6 bases and 2 bases, with 19 bases remaining between them. The CDR3 loop reads CASSPIGGTRNTEAFF. As DNA, the CDR3 is TGCGCCAGCAGTCCTATTGGGGGCACCCGCAACACTGAAGCTTTCTTT.

This clone was recorded only once. The V and J genes are TRBV11-3 and TRBJ1-5; D is uncertain. The germline V gene encodes CDR1 SGHNT and CDR2 YENEEA. Trimming cost V 4 bases and J 7 bases, with 8 bases left between them. The CDR3 has 12 residues. This CDR3 reads CASSSARQPQHF. The CDR3 region has the DNA TGTGCCAGCAGCTCGGCGAGGCAGCCCCAGCATTTT. Full variable domain (rest looked up from reference TRBV11-3 and TRBJ1-5): EAGVVQSPRYKIIEKKQPVAFWCNPISGHNTLYWYLQNLGQGPELLIRYENEEAVDDSQLPKDRFSAERLKGVDSTLKIQPAELGDSAVYLCASSSARQPQHFGDGTRLSIL.

The chain employs TRBV6-6 and TRBJ2-3, with D perhaps TRBD2 (6 bases). Between the trimmed V and J ends, which lost 6 bases and 2 bases, there was a span of 9 bases. The CDR3 covers 13 residues. Germline V gene data show CDR1 as MNHNY and CDR2 as SVGAGI (reference sequence). CDR3 region: CASRGRLTDTQYF. The DNA of the CDR3 is TGTGCCAGCAGGGGGAGGCTCACAGATACGCAGTATTTT.

This chain links TRBV13 with TRBJ1-2; D gene ambiguous. The germline V and J ends were trimmed by 4 bases and 5 bases, with 11 bases remaining between them. The CDR3 length is 13 residues. Germline V gene lookup returns CDR1 PRHDT and CDR2 FYEKMQ (reference sequence). The CDR3 region is CASSSGRGYGYTF. The CDR3 DNA reads as TGTGCCAGCAGCTCCGGACGGGGATATGGCTACACCTTC. Together with reference TRBV13 and TRBJ1-2, the CDR3 gives the full variable domain: AAGVIQSPRHLIKEKRETATLKCYPIPRHDTVYWYQQGPGQDPQFLISFYEKMQSDKGSIPDRFSAQQFSDYHSELNMSSLELGDSALYFCASSSGRGYGYTFGSGTRLTVV.

This chain joins TRBV15 and TRBJ2-1, with D perhaps TRBD2 (6 bases). CDR1 LNHNV and CDR2 YYDKDF come from the germline V gene (reference sequence). Trimming cost V 1 base and J 3 bases, with 16 bases left between them. The CDR3 runs 17 residues. The CDR3 sequence: CATSRGGVTSLYNEQFF. As DNA, the CDR3 is TGTGCCACCAGCAGAGGCGGGGTAACGTCCCTCTACAATGAGCAGTTCTTC.